One sample yielded the 26 T cell receptor beta chains listed below, sequenced in a study of response to subunit inactivated influenza vaccine. Each CDR3 protein gets one entry after TCRdb re-called the RT-PCR reads with MiXCR. This table has roughly 500,000 distinct CDR3 sequences, roughly 23% appearing once. The same data also contributed to another study, on T cells expressing NK-cell markers. From that second work: Generation of TCR beta cDNA was performed by 5'RACE template switching incorporating UMIs.

Sequences were derived from CD4+ T cells sorted from PBMCs, sampled roughly 12 days after vaccination. These receptor sequences come from a man in his forties or fifties who received an inactivated influenza vaccine.

The chain is built from TRBV5-1 and TRBJ1-6; tentative D call: TRBD1 (6 bases). V gave up 6 bases and J gave up 7 bases, with 23 bases separating them. The CDR3 runs 17 residues. CDR1 SGHRS and CDR2 YFSETQ come from the germline V gene. CDR3 DNA sequence: TGCGCCAGCAAACGGGACATCTCAATCCAATTGAATTCACCCCTCCACTTT. Translating gives CASKRDISIQLNSPLHF.

As for this clonotype: It differs at one base from a far larger clone, so likely a read error. No conserved phenylalanine or tryptophan is present at the end of the CDR3, so a read error is the likely explanation. The gene calls are TRBV12-3 or TRBV12-4 and TRBJ2-7, with unresolved D. The CDR3 totals 11 residues. Trimming took off 5 bases at V and 0 bases at J, with 2 bases between the two ends. The CDR3 spells CASSTSYEQYL. CDR3 nucleotides: TGTGCCAGCAGTACCTCCTACGAGCAGTACCTC.

This sequence joins TRBV20-1 and TRBJ2-5; TRBD2 aligns across 10 bases. The germline gives CDR1 DFQATT, CDR2 SNEGSKA (reference sequence). Trimming cost V 2 bases and J 5 bases; bases outside gene matches: 8. The CDR3 covers 15 residues. CDR3 sequence: CSARPGTSVGETQYF. CDR3 DNA: TGCAGTGCTAGACCCGGGACTAGCGTCGGGGAGACCCAGTACTTC.

The chain couples TRBV7-9 to TRBJ2-6, with unresolved D. Germline V gene data show CDR1 as SEHNR and CDR2 as FQNEAQ (reference sequence). V gave up 8 bases and J gave up 1 base, with 12 bases separating them. The CDR3 is made up of 15 amino acids. The DNA for the CDR3 is TGTGCCAGCGCCGGAAGGATTTCTGGGGCCAACGTCCTGACTTTC. Its translation is CASAGRISGANVLTF.

The chain carries TRBV28 and TRBJ2-3; TRBD2 is a possible D gene (5 bases). The germline gives CDR1 MDHEN, CDR2 SYDVKM. This CDR3 is built from 10 residues. Trimming stripped 5 bases from V and 8 bases from J, with 5 bases between. CDR3 sequence: CASSGLTQYF. The CDR3 DNA reads TGTGCCAGCAGTGGACTTACGCAGTATTTT.

This clonotype was seen a handful of times. The J gene is TRBJ1-4, the V gene TRBV28; weak D call: TRBD1 (6 bases). V was pared by 6 bases and J by 5 bases, with 16 bases between. CDR1 and CDR2 (germline): MDHEN, SYDVKM. The CDR3 is made up of 15 amino acids. CDR3 loop: CASRPSGTSNEKLFF. As DNA, the CDR3 is TGTGCCAGCAGACCTAGCGGGACAAGCAATGAAAAACTGTTTTTT.

This clonotype has only a few counts. The genes are TRBV4-2 and TRBJ1-1, with D tentatively TRBD1 (5 bases). V was shortened by 1 base and J by 0 bases, with 15 bases between the two germline ends. The CDR3 is made up of 17 amino acids. The germline V gene encodes CDR1 LGHNA and CDR2 YNFKEQ. The CDR3 nucleotides read TGTGCCAGCAGCCAAGTTCAGTCAGGGACTATGAACACTGAAGCTTTCTTT. It codes for CASSQVQSGTMNTEAFF.

CDR3 sequence: CSVRGTGNTGELFF. CDR3 coding DNA: TGCAGCGTTCGCGGGACAGGGAACACCGGGGAGCTGTTTTTT. The J gene is TRBJ2-2, the V gene TRBV29-1, with 8 bases matching TRBD1. This CDR3 spans 14 amino acids. Germline V gives CDR1 SQVTM, CDR2 ANQGSEA. V was clipped by 5 bases and J by 1 base; unmatched bases: 3.

The rearrangement joins TRBV10-3 to TRBJ1-5, with D perhaps TRBD1 (5 bases). Germline values: CDR1 ENHRY, CDR2 SYGVKD. V lost 10 bases, J lost 6 bases, and 16 bases lay in between. This CDR3 is 13 amino acids long. The CDR3 here is CASQAMGGQPQHF. The CDR3 nucleotides read TGTGCCAGCCAAGCCATGGGGGGTCAGCCCCAGCATTTT.

This clonotype was observed a handful of times. The rearrangement joins TRBV29-1 to TRBJ2-5; a possible D gene is TRBD1 (5 bases). Germline values: CDR1 SQVTM, CDR2 ANQGSEA. The CDR3 runs to 12 residues. Trimming stripped 7 bases from V and 4 bases from J, with 13 bases between. In DNA form, the CDR3 reads TGCAGCGCTGGGGCACCTCTAGAGACCCAGTACTTC. Translated: CSAGAPLETQYF.

The V gene is TRBV5-6, the J gene TRBJ1-2; D is undetermined. Germline-derived CDR1 and CDR2 are SGHDT and YYEEEE. The CDR3 has 13 residues. Trimming shortened V by 3 bases and J by 5 bases, and 11 bases separated the two germline ends. The CDR3 loop reads CASSSPGLYGYTF. The CDR3 region has the DNA TGTGCCAGCAGCTCCCCCGGGTTATATGGCTACACCTTC. Based on the CDR3 plus reference TRBV5-6 and TRBJ1-2, the full variable domain is DAGVTQSPTHLIKTRGQQVTLRCSPKSGHDTVSWYQQALGQGPQFIFQYYEEEERQRGNFPDRFSGHQFPNYSSELNVNALLLGDSALYLCASSSPGLYGYTFGSGTRLTVV.

In this sample, this clonotype turned up a few times. The chain uses TRBV28 and TRBJ2-7; D is undetermined. The germline V gene encodes CDR1 MDHEN and CDR2 SYDVKM. Deletions cut 2 bases from V and 3 bases from J, with 11 bases between. The CDR3 runs to 14 residues. The CDR3 region is CASSLRAVDYEQYF. CDR3 sequence (DNA): TGTGCCAGCAGTTTAAGGGCAGTCGACTACGAGCAGTACTTC.

The chain couples TRBV20-1 to TRBJ1-5, with 9 bases fitting TRBD1. Per germline, CDR1 DFQATT and CDR2 SNEGSKA (reference sequence). Trimming cost V 3 bases and J 5 bases; bases outside gene matches: 5. The CDR3 runs 14 residues. CDR3 in amino acids: CSARDRGFDQPQHF. In nucleotides, the CDR3 is TGCAGTGCTAGGGACAGGGGTTTTGATCAGCCCCAGCATTTT.

This clonotype occurred a few times. V and J are TRBV5-1 and TRBJ2-3; 7 bases line up with TRBD1. The V gene's germline CDR1 is SGHRS and CDR2 YFSETQ. J gave up 0 bases and V 1 base, and 2 bases lay outside the gene matches. The CDR3 sequence is 15 residues long. This CDR3 is CASSLMGQSTDTQYF. The DNA of the CDR3 is TGCGCCAGCAGCTTGATGGGACAGAGCACAGATACGCAGTATTTT.

This clonotype was picked up a small number of times. The chain employs TRBV29-1 and TRBJ1-2, with TRBD1 matching over 9 bases. V dropped 6 bases and J dropped 6; count of bases not matched to a gene: 5. The CDR3 covers 12 residues. Germline loops: CDR1 SQVTM, CDR2 ANQGSEA. The CDR3 DNA follows: TGCAGCGTGGCGGGACAGGGTCATGGCTACACCTTC. This gives the protein CSVAGQGHGYTF. Drawing the rest from reference TRBV29-1 and TRBJ1-2, the complete variable domain is SAVISQKPSRDICQRGTSLTIQCQVDSQVTMMFWYRQQPGQSLTLIATANQGSEATYESGFVIDKFPISRPNLTFSTLTVSNMSPEDSSIYLCSVAGQGHGYTFGSGTRLTVV.

The J gene is TRBJ1-2, the V gene TRBV6-1; D is perhaps TRBD1 (5 bases). The CDR3 loop spans 13 amino acids. Trimming removed 3 bases at V and 7 bases at J, with 12 bases between. From germline, CDR1 is MNHNS and CDR2 SASEGT. CDR3 nucleotide sequence: TGTGCCAGCAGTGAGTCAGGGAGAGTTGGCTACACCTTC. It is translated as CASSESGRVGYTF.

This clonotype was seen only a few times. J is TRBJ2-2 and V is TRBV28; 10 bases line up with TRBD2. This CDR3 contains 16 residues. V gave up 8 bases and J gave up 9 bases; unmatched junction bases: 15. The germline V gene has CDR1 MDHEN and CDR2 SYDVKM. CDR3 bases: TGTGCCAGCCTCCCCAGCGGGGGGGTGGGTGTGAGGGAGCTGTTTTTT. Protein product: CASLPSGGVGVRELFF.

The chain uses TRBV29-1 and TRBJ2-3; 8 bases agree with TRBD2. From germline, CDR1 is SQVTM and CDR2 ANQGSEA. V shed 6 bases, J shed 5 bases, and the junction held 10 bases outside the gene matches. The CDR3 contains 14 residues. CDR3 bases: TGCAGCGTCTTTAGCGGGATACAAGGAGATACGCAGTATTTT. Protein: CSVFSGIQGDTQYF.

The CDR3 DNA sequence: TGTGCCAGCAGTTACTCCGGGGCCAGCGGGGGGGCTTCCGGGGAGCTGTTTTTT. Encoded protein: CASSYSGASGGASGELFF. The V call is TRBV6-5, the J call TRBJ2-2; TRBD2 matches 10 bases. This CDR3 spans 18 amino acids. Trimming at V came to 0 bases and at J to 6 bases, leaving 10 bases not matched to a gene. Germline CDR1 MNHEY, CDR2 SVGAGI.

The genes are TRBV6-1 and TRBJ2-7, with 8 positions matching TRBD2. Trimming cost V 6 bases and J 0 bases; bases outside gene matches: 4. This CDR3 is built from 14 residues. Germline-derived CDR1 and CDR2 are MNHNS and SASEGT. The DNA of the CDR3 is TGTGCCAGCAGACGGGGGGGAGGCTCCTACGAGCAGTACTTC. The encoded protein is CASRRGGGSYEQYF.

The genes are TRBV29-1 and TRBJ1-1; a weak D match, TRBD1 (6 bases). The germline V gene has CDR1 SQVTM and CDR2 ANQGSEA. The CDR3 totals 13 residues. V was trimmed by 4 bases and J by 7 bases, leaving 16 bases between them. This CDR3 reads CSVGAPGTNEAFF. The DNA for the CDR3 is TGCAGCGTTGGGGCCCCCGGGACAAATGAAGCTTTCTTT.

The chain's CDR3 is CSVVEFATEAFF. The CDR3 region has the DNA TGCAGCGTTGTCGAGTTTGCCACTGAAGCTTTCTTT. The genes are TRBV29-1 and TRBJ1-1; D gene ambiguous. Trimming left V 4 bases short and J 4 bases short, with 10 bases between. The CDR3 is 12 amino acids. Germline lookup yields CDR1 SQVTM and CDR2 ANQGSEA.

The chain joins TRBV7-6 to TRBJ2-7; 9 bases are shared with TRBD2. Trimming removed 0 bases from V and 7 bases from J; junction bases left unmatched: 7. Germline V gene data show CDR1 as SGHVS and CDR2 as FNYEAQ. CDR3 length: 15 amino acids. This chain's CDR3 is CASSLAWRGGSEQYF. The CDR3 DNA follows: TGTGCCAGCAGCTTAGCCTGGCGGGGGGGCAGTGAGCAGTACTTC.

This clonotype was found a few times. This chain joins TRBV10-3 and TRBJ2-5; weak D call: TRBD1 (6 bases). Trimming stripped 2 bases from V and 5 bases from J, with 9 bases between. Germline CDR1 reads ENHRY; CDR2 reads SYGVKD. This CDR3 is 13 amino acids long. The CDR3 is CAISETGKETQYF. Written as DNA, the CDR3 is TGTGCCATCAGTGAGACAGGGAAGGAGACCCAGTACTTC.

This clonotype was counted a few times. V usage is TRBV5-1 and J usage is TRBJ2-1; a weak D match, TRBD2 (6 bases). V was cut by 1 base and J by 4 bases, with 15 bases left in between. Germline V gene lookup returns CDR1 SGHRS and CDR2 YFSETQ. The CDR3 consists of 16 residues. CDR3: CASSLLRGSGYNEQFF. The CDR3 DNA reads as TGCGCCAGCAGCTTGTTGCGGGGTTCGGGGTACAATGAGCAGTTCTTC.

The count of this clonotype is one. The chain combines TRBV6-2 or TRBV6-3 with TRBJ1-2; D gene unclear. Germline-derived CDR1 and CDR2 are MNHEY and SVGEGT. Trimming cost V 0 bases and J 2 bases, with 7 bases left between them. The CDR3 has 14 residues. CDR3 coding DNA: TGTGCCAGCAGTTACTCGCCAAGAAACTATGGCTACACCTTC. It is translated as CASSYSPRNYGYTF.